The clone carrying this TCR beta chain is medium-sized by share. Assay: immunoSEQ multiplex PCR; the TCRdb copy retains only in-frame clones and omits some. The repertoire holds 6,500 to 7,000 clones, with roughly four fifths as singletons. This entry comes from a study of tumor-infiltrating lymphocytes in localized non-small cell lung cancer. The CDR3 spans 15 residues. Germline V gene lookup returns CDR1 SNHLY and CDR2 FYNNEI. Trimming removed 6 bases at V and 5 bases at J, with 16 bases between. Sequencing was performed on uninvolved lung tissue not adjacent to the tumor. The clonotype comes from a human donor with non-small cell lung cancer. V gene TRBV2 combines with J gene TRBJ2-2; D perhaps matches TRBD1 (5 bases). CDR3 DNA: TGTGCCAGCAGCGAACCAGGGTCGCGGACCGGGGAGCTGTTTTTT. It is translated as CASSEPGSRTGELFF.